This TCR beta chain was observed in a study of blood T cell repertoires in COVID-19. As for the study in general: There were acute and convalescent COVID-19 samples, and they came from the United States, Italy and Spain. The analysed material was cDNA or gDNA that came from T cells, B-cell-depleted T cells, or PBMCs.

The authors' processing: By means of reference gene primer amplification, nucleated cell counts were estimated. Sequencing was performed with immunoSEQ multiplex PCR; in TCRdb, only in-frame clones are kept and a portion is missing. D and trimming come from the DNA, and the V and J calls and clone size come from that table. The sample records about 250,000 clones, approximately 86% being singletons. The clonotype originates from a man at least 80 years old with acute or convalescent COVID-19. The sequenced sample was peripheral blood.

CDR3 DNA sequence: TGTGCCAGCAGCTTAGTTAGCGGGGGAGGAGGCAATGAGCAGTTCTTC. Its translation: CASSLVSGGGGNEQFF. The J gene is TRBJ2-1, the V gene TRBV7-9, with TRBD2 identical over 9 bases. The CDR3 consists of 16 residues. CDR1 SEHNR and CDR2 FQNEAQ come from the germline V gene (reference sequence). V gave up 1 base and J gave up 6 bases; unmatched junction bases: 7.